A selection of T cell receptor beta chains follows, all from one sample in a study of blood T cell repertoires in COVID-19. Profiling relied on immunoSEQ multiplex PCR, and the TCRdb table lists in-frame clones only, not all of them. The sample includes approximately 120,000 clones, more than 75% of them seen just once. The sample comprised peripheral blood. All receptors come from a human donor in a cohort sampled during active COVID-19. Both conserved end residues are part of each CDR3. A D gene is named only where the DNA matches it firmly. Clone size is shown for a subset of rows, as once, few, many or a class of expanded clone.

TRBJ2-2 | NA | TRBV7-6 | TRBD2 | TGTGCCAGCAGCTTACTAGCGGGAGGAACCGGGGAGCTGTTTTTT | CASSLLAGGTGELFF
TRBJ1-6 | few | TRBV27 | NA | TGTGCCAGCAGTTTCCTAGTACATAATTCACCCCTCCACTTT | CASSFLVHNSPLHF
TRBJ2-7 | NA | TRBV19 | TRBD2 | TGTGCCAGTAGTACCCTGGGGACTAGTTACGAGCAGTACTTC | CASSTLGTSYEQYF
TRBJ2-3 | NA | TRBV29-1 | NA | TGCAGCGTTGATCGGGCCAAGGGGGATACGCAGTATTTT | CSVDRAKGDTQYF
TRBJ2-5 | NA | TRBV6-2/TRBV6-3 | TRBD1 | TGTGCCAGCAGTCGGACAGGGGGGCCAGAGACCCAGTACTTC | CASSRTGGPETQYF
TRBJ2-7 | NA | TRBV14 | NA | TGTGCCAGCAGCCAACTGCTGGGAGCCAATATGATCGAGCAGTACTTC | CASSQLLGANMIEQYF
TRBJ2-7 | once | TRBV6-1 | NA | TGTGCCAGCAGTGAACTACAGACCTACGAGCAGTACTTC | CASSELQTYEQYF
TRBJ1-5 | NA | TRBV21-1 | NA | TGTGCCAGCAGCATTGGACAGGGTTGCGTAGGCAATCAGCCCCAGCATTTT | CASSIGQGCVGNQPQHF
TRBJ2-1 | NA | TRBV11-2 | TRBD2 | TGTGCCAGCAGCTTAAGATCAGCGGGAGAGGGTTGGGCCTACAATGAGCAGTTCTTC | CASSLRSAGEGWAYNEQFF
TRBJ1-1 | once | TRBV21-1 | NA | TGTGCCAGCAGCAAATACCCAGGCGACACTGAAGCTTTCTTT | CASSKYPGDTEAFF
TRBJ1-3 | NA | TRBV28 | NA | TGTGCCAGCAGTTTAAGGACAAATGCCCTTGGAAACACCATATATTTT | CASSLRTNALGNTIYF
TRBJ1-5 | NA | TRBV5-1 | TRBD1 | TGCGCCAGCAGCTTTACAGGGGACAGCAATCAGCCCCAGCATTTT | CASSFTGDSNQPQHF
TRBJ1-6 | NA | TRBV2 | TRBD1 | TGTGCCAGAAGGGACAGGGTGGGGTCACCCCTCCACTTT | CARRDRVGSPLHF
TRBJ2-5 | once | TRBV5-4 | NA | TGTGCCAGCAGCTCCGGAGGGTACCAAGAGACCCAGTACTTC | CASSSGGYQETQYF
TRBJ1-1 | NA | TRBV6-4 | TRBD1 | TGTGCCAGCAGGGGGGGACAGCTTAACACTGAAGCTTTCTTT | CASRGGQLNTEAFF
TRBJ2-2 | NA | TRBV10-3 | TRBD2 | TGTGCCATCAGTGAAGGTAAGAGGGAGGGGAACACCGGGGAGCTGTTTTTT | CAISEGKREGNTGELFF
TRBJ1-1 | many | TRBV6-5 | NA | TGTGCCAGCAGTTACGGTACAACTGAAGCTTTCTTT | CASSYGTTEAFF